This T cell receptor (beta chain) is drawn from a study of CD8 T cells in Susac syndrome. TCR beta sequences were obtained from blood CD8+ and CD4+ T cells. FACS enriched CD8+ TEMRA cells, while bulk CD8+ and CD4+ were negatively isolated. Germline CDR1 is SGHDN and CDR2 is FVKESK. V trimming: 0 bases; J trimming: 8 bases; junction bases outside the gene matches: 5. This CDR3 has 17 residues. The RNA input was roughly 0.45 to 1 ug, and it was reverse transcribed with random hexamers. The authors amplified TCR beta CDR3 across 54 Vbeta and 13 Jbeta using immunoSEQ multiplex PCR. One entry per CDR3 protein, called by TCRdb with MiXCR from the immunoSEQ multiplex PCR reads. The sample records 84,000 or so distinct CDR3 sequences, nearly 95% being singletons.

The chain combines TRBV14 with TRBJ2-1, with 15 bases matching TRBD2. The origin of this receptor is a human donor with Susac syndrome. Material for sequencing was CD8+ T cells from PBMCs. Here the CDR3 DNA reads TGTGCCAGCAGCCAAGATGGACTAGCGGGAGGGACGTATGAGCAGTTCTTC. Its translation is CASSQDGLAGGTYEQFF.